One T cell receptor (beta chain) is described in this entry. The data derive from a study of blood T cell repertoires in COVID-19. Study background: Samples came from the United States, Italy and Spain, spanning acute and convalescent COVID-19. In each case, the material was cDNA or gDNA derived from T cells, B-cell-depleted T cells, or PBMCs.

CDR1 is SGHDT, CDR2 YYEEEE, per germline. The CDR3 length is 14 residues. Trimming removed 0 bases from V and 3 bases from J, with 7 bases in between. As handled by the study authors: For nucleated cells, counts were estimated from reference gene primer amplification. Assay used: immunoSEQ multiplex PCR; TCRdb lists only in-frame clones, some missing. Clone size and V and J calls were adopted from that table, with D and trimming inferred from the DNA. This table holds roughly 180,000 clones, almost 85% found once. Sequenced material: peripheral blood. The chain recombines TRBV5-6 with TRBJ2-1; D not resolved. This clonotype originated in a man aged 35 to 55 who had recovered from COVID-19. CDR3 coding DNA: TGTGCCAGCAGCTTGGAGAGTTACTACAATGAGCAGTTCTTC. It translates to CASSLESYYNEQFF.